The next 28 T cell receptor beta chains were all read from a single sample in a study of T cell repertoires in cytomegalovirus infection. These receptors lack a known antigen. From the reads, TCRdb called clonotypes with MiXCR, one entry per CDR3 protein. The data show about 130,000 distinct CDR3 sequences, around 30% seen once. The sequences come from CD8+ T cells from cultured PBMCs, collected from culture after CMV antigen stimulation. The receptors come from a human donor in good health (CMV status not recorded). Some clones in this sample may be carry-over from other donors' samples.

This clonotype was seen ten or more times. The chain recombines TRBV7-8 with TRBJ2-7; 7 positions match TRBD1. CDR3 length: 16 residues. Germline V gives CDR1 SGHVS, CDR2 FQNEAQ. The trim removed 1 base at V and 2 bases at J, leaving 8 bases unmatched. The CDR3 protein is CASSLVEGAATYEQYF. The CDR3 DNA reads TGTGCCAGCAGCTTAGTTGAGGGGGCGGCAACCTACGAGCAGTACTTC.

The CDR3 region is CASSLEGARHTEAFF. The CDR3, as DNA: TGTGCCAGCAGTTTAGAGGGGGCGCGGCACACTGAAGCTTTCTTT. The chain carries TRBV12-3 or TRBV12-4 and TRBJ1-1; 7 bases are shared with TRBD1. The V and J ends lost 1 base and 3 bases, in that order; junction bases with no gene match: 5. This CDR3 spans 15 amino acids.

This clonotype was picked up a small number of times. The chain joins TRBV7-6 to TRBJ1-2; 10 nucleotides line up with TRBD1. Per germline, CDR1 SGHVS and CDR2 FNYEAQ. This CDR3 spans 13 amino acids. V dropped 6 bases and J dropped 6; count of bases not matched to a gene: 4. The CDR3 is CASSHGTGDGYTF. CDR3 sequence (DNA): TGTGCCAGCAGTCACGGGACAGGGGATGGCTACACCTTC.

This clonotype has at least ten counts. The rearrangement links TRBV12-3 or TRBV12-4 to TRBJ1-2; tentatively, D is TRBD1 (6 bases). V shed 5 bases and J shed 6 bases, with 13 bases lying between them. CDR3 length: 13 amino acids. The CDR3 loop is CASSVTRGNGYTF. The DNA for the CDR3 is TGTGCCAGCAGTGTCACAAGGGGGAATGGCTACACCTTC.

This clonotype was found a few times. The chain is built from TRBV6-6 and TRBJ2-3, with D possibly being TRBD2 (5 bases). This CDR3 contains 14 residues. Germline assignment: CDR1 MNHNY and CDR2 SVGAGI (reference sequence). Trimming removed 7 bases from V and 2 bases from J, with 13 bases in between. The CDR3 region is CASTEEVFTDTQYF. CDR3 bases: TGTGCCAGCACGGAGGAGGTTTTCACAGATACGCAGTATTTT.

The table lists this clonotype with many counts. The chain employs TRBV20-1 and TRBJ2-1; TRBD1 matches 12 bases. The V and J ends lost 2 bases and 2 bases, in that order; junction bases with no gene match: 19. Germline CDR1 DFQATT, CDR2 SNEGSKA (reference sequence). The length of the CDR3 is 21 residues. CDR3 in DNA: TGCAGTGCTAGACGAAATTCCGGGACAGGGGGCGCGAGTAACCCCTACAATGAGCAGTTCTTC. This encodes CSARRNSGTGGASNPYNEQFF.

This chain uses TRBV29-1 with TRBJ2-1; 7 bases line up with TRBD2. The CDR3 runs to 19 residues. Germline V gene lookup returns CDR1 SQVTM and CDR2 ANQGSEA. J was trimmed by 2 bases and V by 0 bases; bases with no gene match: 16. The CDR3 reads CSVEDASGTTVHPYNEQFF. The CDR3 DNA reads TGCAGCGTTGAAGATGCTTCCGGGACTACCGTACACCCCTACAATGAGCAGTTCTTC.

This chain joins TRBV6-5 and TRBJ1-5; 9 bases line up with TRBD1. CDR3 size: 15 residues. J was trimmed by 0 bases and V by 6 bases; bases with no gene match: 3. Germline CDR1 MNHEY, CDR2 SVGAGI. CDR3 nucleotide sequence: TGTGCCAGCAGCTCGGACAGGGGTAGCAATCAGCCCCAGCATTTT. Translating gives CASSSDRGSNQPQHF.

The chain couples TRBV12-3 or TRBV12-4 to TRBJ1-5, with 8 bases identical to TRBD1. V was pared by 6 bases and J by 5 bases, with 3 bases of the junction left unmatched. The CDR3 has 13 residues. The CDR3 sequence is CASRGGQDQPQHF. As DNA, the CDR3 is TGTGCCAGCAGGGGGGGACAGGATCAGCCCCAGCATTTT.

This chain joins TRBV12-3 or TRBV12-4 and TRBJ1-1; TRBD1 matches at 7 bases. V was clipped by 4 bases and J by 3 bases; unmatched bases: 11. The CDR3 is 16 residues long. The CDR3 DNA sequence: TGTGCCAGCAGTTCCCCGCCATTTGACAGGGACACTGAAGCTTTCTTT. Protein: CASSSPPFDRDTEAFF.

The V call is TRBV12-3 or TRBV12-4, the J call TRBJ1-1, with D unclear. V gave up 3 bases and J gave up 0 bases, with 8 bases separating them. The CDR3 loop spans 14 amino acids. The chain's CDR3 is CASSFGGLNTEAFF. The CDR3 DNA is TGTGCCAGCAGTTTCGGCGGCTTGAACACTGAAGCTTTCTTT.

V usage is TRBV7-6 and J usage is TRBJ2-3; D uncertain. The CDR3 runs 11 residues. In germline, CDR1 is SGHVS, CDR2 FNYEAQ. The V end was cut by 6 bases, the J end by 7 bases, with 8 bases between. CDR3 sequence (DNA): TGTGCCAGCAGTACCGCGTATACGCAGTATTTT. This codes for CASSTAYTQYF.

For this clonotype: A much more abundant neighbour one base away suggests this may be a read error. It is likely a read error, because the conserved phenylalanine at the end of the CDR3 is missing. The V and J genes are TRBV10-3 and TRBJ1-2; 7 positions match TRBD1. Germline values: CDR1 ENHRY, CDR2 SYGVKD. V shed 2 bases, J shed 4 bases, and the junction held 4 bases outside the gene matches. CDR3 length: 14 residues. The CDR3 nucleotides read TGTGCCATCAGTGAGCCCGGGACAGTCTATGGCTACACCTCC. Translating it yields CAISEPGTVYGYTS.

This clonotype was observed at least ten times. V usage is TRBV7-6 and J usage is TRBJ2-3; D is undetermined. Deletions cut 3 bases from V and 2 bases from J, with 0 bases between. Germline assignment: CDR1 SGHVS and CDR2 FNYEAQ. The CDR3 sequence is 11 residues long. The chain's CDR3 is CASSFTDTQYF. The DNA for the CDR3 is TGTGCCAGCAGCTTCACAGATACGCAGTATTTT.

The V gene is TRBV4-1, the J gene TRBJ2-7; TRBD1 matches 10 bases. The CDR3 spans 16 residues. Germline lookup yields CDR1 MGHRA and CDR2 YSYEKL. The junction had 8 bases not matched to a gene; V was cut back by 2 bases and J by 4 bases. The CDR3 region has the DNA TGCGCCAGCAGCCAATCGGGGACAGGGGCTGGGTACGAGCAGTACTTC. Protein product: CASSQSGTGAGYEQYF.

The chain couples TRBV15 to TRBJ1-4; D perhaps matches TRBD1 (5 bases). This CDR3 is built from 16 residues. Trimming pared 1 base from V and 5 bases from J, leaving 14 bases between. CDR1 and CDR2 from the germline V gene are LNHNV and YYDKDF (reference sequence). CDR3 DNA sequence: TGTGCCACCAGCAGAGGGGGGACCGACCAAAATGAAAAACTGTTTTTT. It specifies CATSRGGTDQNEKLFF.

The table lists this clonotype with a few counts. V is TRBV2 and J is TRBJ2-7; 11 bases agree with TRBD1. Germline lookup yields CDR1 SNHLY and CDR2 FYNNEI. With V trimmed by 6 bases and J by 3 bases, 7 bases remained unmatched. This CDR3 has 15 residues. The DNA for the CDR3 is TGTGCCAGCAGGACGGACAGGGGGCCTAGCTACGAGCAGTACTTC. Translated: CASRTDRGPSYEQYF.

This clonotype was counted at least ten times. The chain carries TRBV3-1 and TRBJ2-2; tentative D call: TRBD1 (5 bases). The CDR3 totals 17 residues. Per germline, CDR1 LGHDT and CDR2 YNNKEL (reference sequence). V was trimmed by 4 bases and J by 0 bases, leaving 15 bases between them. CDR3 coding DNA: TGTGCCAGCAGCCCTCCGACAGTGGAGTCGAACACCGGGGAGCTGTTTTTT. Protein product: CASSPPTVESNTGELFF.

This clonotype was seen a handful of times. The chain recombines TRBV29-1 with TRBJ2-7; 11 nucleotides agree with TRBD2. Germline CDR1 is SQVTM and CDR2 is ANQGSEA. The CDR3 totals 14 residues. Trimming removed 7 bases from V and 0 bases from J; junction bases left unmatched: 5. In DNA form, the CDR3 reads TGCAGCGCCACCGGGACTAGCGGCTCCTACGAGCAGTACTTC. Protein product: CSATGTSGSYEQYF.

V gene TRBV6-1 combines with J gene TRBJ1-1, with a weak D call TRBD1 (5 bases). Germline-derived CDR1 and CDR2 are MNHNS and SASEGT. CDR3 length: 16 residues. V gave up 9 bases and J gave up 0 bases, with 20 bases separating them. The CDR3 spells CASILLRQLMNTEAFF. Here the CDR3 DNA reads TGTGCCAGTATTCTATTGAGACAGCTAATGAACACTGAAGCTTTCTTT.

This clonotype was counted only a few times. This chain links TRBV12-3 or TRBV12-4 with TRBJ2-7, with D possibly being TRBD2 (5 bases). CDR3 length: 11 amino acids. With 3 bases removed from V and 5 bases from J, the gap between germline ends came to 5 bases. The CDR3 coding sequence is TGTGCCAGCAGTTTCGGGGACGAGCAGTACTTC. This codes for CASSFGDEQYF.

The V gene is TRBV6-2 or TRBV6-3, the J gene TRBJ2-1, with 10 nucleotides matching TRBD2. Germline lookup yields CDR1 MNHEY and CDR2 SVGEGT. V lost 1 base to trimming and J lost 8 bases; unmatched junction nucleotides: 8. The CDR3 loop spans 16 amino acids. DNA for the CDR3: TGTGCCAGCAGTTACTACACTAGCGGGGATGGGGATGAGCAGTTCTTC. It is translated as CASSYYTSGDGDEQFF.

There are a few counts of this clonotype. J is TRBJ2-3 and V is TRBV4-1; 8 positions agree with TRBD1. Germline CDR1 is MGHRA and CDR2 is YSYEKL. J gave up 0 bases and V 5 bases, and 4 bases lay outside the gene matches. The CDR3 totals 15 residues. In nucleotides, the CDR3 is TGCGCCAGCAGCGTCCGGGACAGGAGCACAGATACGCAGTATTTT. Its protein product is CASSVRDRSTDTQYF.

This clonotype was seen only a few times. The chain has TRBV2 and TRBJ2-7; 9 bases map to TRBD1. CDR1 SNHLY and CDR2 FYNNEI come from the germline V gene. J was trimmed by 6 bases and V by 4 bases; bases with no gene match: 16. The CDR3 extends over 17 amino acids. The CDR3 reads CASSGETRTGVDGEQYF. CDR3 nucleotide sequence: TGTGCCAGCAGTGGAGAGACGAGGACAGGGGTGGACGGCGAGCAGTACTTC.

This clonotype was detected a few times. The chain uses TRBV7-8 and TRBJ2-7; D uncertain. CDR3 length: 14 amino acids. V was shortened by 1 base and J by 1 base, with 8 bases between the two germline ends. Germline CDR1 reads SGHVS; CDR2 reads FQNEAQ. The CDR3 coding sequence is TGTGCCAGCAGCTTAGGGGTCGGGTCCTACGAGCAGTACTTC. Amino acid sequence: CASSLGVGSYEQYF.

J is TRBJ2-7 and V is TRBV7-9, with 9 positions matching TRBD1. The CDR3 has 15 amino acids. V shed 5 bases and J 3 bases; nucleotides not matched to a gene: 8. Germline CDR1 is SEHNR and CDR2 is FQNEAQ (reference sequence). The CDR3 sequence is CASSAAGTGYYEQYF. CDR3 nucleotides: TGTGCCAGCAGCGCGGCGGGGACAGGGTACTACGAGCAGTACTTC.

V gene TRBV4-1 combines with J gene TRBJ2-1, with D unresolved. V lost 2 bases, J lost 5 bases, and 10 bases lay in between. The CDR3 has 14 residues. From germline, CDR1 is MGHRA and CDR2 YSYEKL. CDR3 DNA sequence: TGCGCCAGCAGCCAAAGACAAGGACACAATGAGCAGTTCTTC. This codes for CASSQRQGHNEQFF.

The rearrangement links TRBV6-5 to TRBJ1-1, with D perhaps matching TRBD1 (6 bases). CDR3 size: 14 residues. The germline CDR1 and CDR2 sequences are MNHEY and SVGAGI. V gave up 8 bases and J gave up 1 base, with 14 bases separating them. CDR3 DNA: TGTGCCAGCCGGGCGGCAGGGGCGAACACTGAAGCTTTCTTT. It encodes CASRAAGANTEAFF.